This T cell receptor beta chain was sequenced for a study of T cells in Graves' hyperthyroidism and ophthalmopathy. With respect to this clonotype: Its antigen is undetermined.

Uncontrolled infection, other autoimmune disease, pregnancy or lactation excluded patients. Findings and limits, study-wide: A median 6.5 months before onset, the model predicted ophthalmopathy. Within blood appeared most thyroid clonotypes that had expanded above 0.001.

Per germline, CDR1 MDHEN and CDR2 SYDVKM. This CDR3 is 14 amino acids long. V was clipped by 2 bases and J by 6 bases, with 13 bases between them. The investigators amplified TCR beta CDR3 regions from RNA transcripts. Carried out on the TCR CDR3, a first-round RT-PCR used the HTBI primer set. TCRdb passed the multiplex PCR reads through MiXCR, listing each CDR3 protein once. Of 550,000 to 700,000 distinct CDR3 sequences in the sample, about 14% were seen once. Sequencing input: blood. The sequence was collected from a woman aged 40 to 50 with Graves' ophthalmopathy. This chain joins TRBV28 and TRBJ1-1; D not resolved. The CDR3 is CASSLMDLDAEAFF. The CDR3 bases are TGTGCCAGCAGTTTAATGGACTTGGATGCTGAAGCTTTCTTT. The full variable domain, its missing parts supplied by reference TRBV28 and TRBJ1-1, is DVKVTQSSRYLVKRTGEKVFLECVQDMDHENMFWYRQDPGLGLRLIYFSYDVKMKEKGDIPEGYSVSREKKERFSLILESASTNQTSMYLCASSLMDLDAEAFFGQGTRLTVV.